This TCR beta chain was identified during a study of immune characterization of retroperitoneal liposarcoma. TCRdb ran MiXCR on the PCR reads and lists one entry per CDR3 protein. The table includes some 2,900 distinct CDR3 sequences, around 45% detected once. The germline CDR1 and CDR2 sequences are MRHNA and SNTAGT. V lost 3 bases to trimming and J lost 1 base; unmatched junction nucleotides: 0. This CDR3 spans 14 amino acids. The sequenced sample consisted of tumor tissue. The receptor comes from a male donor with retroperitoneal liposarcoma. The chain employs TRBV6-4 and TRBJ2-3; 8 bases match TRBD2. CDR3 in amino acids: CASSEAGGTDTQYF. The CDR3 DNA is TGTGCCAGCAGTGAAGCGGGGGGCACAGATACGCAGTATTTT.